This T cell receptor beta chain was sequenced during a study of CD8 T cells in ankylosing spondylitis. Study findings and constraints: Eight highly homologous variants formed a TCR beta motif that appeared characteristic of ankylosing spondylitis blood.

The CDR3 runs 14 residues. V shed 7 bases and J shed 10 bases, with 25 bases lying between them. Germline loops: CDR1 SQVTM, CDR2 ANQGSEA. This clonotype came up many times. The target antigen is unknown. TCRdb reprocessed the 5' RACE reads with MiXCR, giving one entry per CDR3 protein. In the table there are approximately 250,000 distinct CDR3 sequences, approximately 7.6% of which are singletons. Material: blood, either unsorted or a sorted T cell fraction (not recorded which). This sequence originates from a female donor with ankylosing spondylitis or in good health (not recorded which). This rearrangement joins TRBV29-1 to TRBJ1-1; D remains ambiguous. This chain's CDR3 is CSAREGRGDFGAFF. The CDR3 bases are TGCAGCGCCCGGGAGGGTCGGGGAGACTTCGGAGCTTTCTTT.